One and the same sample provided the 15 T cell receptor beta chains below, sequenced in a study of early T cells in non-severe SARS-CoV-2 infection. In TCRdb, the 5' RACE reads were re-called with MiXCR into one record per CDR3 protein. Of 100,000 to 120,000 distinct CDR3 sequences listed, about 12% are singletons. Sequenced input: whole blood. These receptors all stem from an adult who was a healthcare worker with PCR-confirmed SARS-CoV-2 infection or an uninfected control (not recorded which).

The chain carries TRBV15 and TRBJ1-2, with D perhaps matching TRBD1 (6 bases). CDR1 and CDR2 from the germline V gene are LNHNV and YYDKDF (reference sequence). The CDR3 is 16 residues long. V lost 0 bases and J lost 4, with 15 bases in between. CDR3 loop: CATSRDKGDRFYGYTF. CDR3 nucleotides: TGTGCCACCAGCAGAGATAAGGGCGACAGGTTCTATGGCTACACCTTC.

The V gene is TRBV5-6, the J gene TRBJ2-1, with TRBD2 matching over 8 bases. CDR1 and CDR2 (germline): SGHDT, YYEEEE. Trimming at V came to 3 bases and at J to 8 bases, leaving 10 bases not matched to a gene. The CDR3 loop spans 15 amino acids. The CDR3 bases are TGTGCCAGCAGCTCGCCGGGACTAGTTAGGGATGAGCAGTTCTTC. Translation gives CASSSPGLVRDEQFF.

This sequence joins TRBV6-2 or TRBV6-3 and TRBJ2-1, with a weak D call TRBD2 (7 bases). V was cut by 4 bases and J by 0 bases, with 25 bases left in between. The CDR3 extends over 20 amino acids. The germline gives CDR1 MNHEY, CDR2 SVGEGT. CDR3 residues: CASSSRSVDGGGRSYNEQFF. The CDR3 bases are TGTGCCAGCAGTTCCAGGAGTGTAGATGGCGGGGGCCGCTCCTACAATGAGCAGTTCTTC.

The V and J genes are TRBV3-1 and TRBJ2-1, with D possibly matching TRBD2 (6 bases). Germline values: CDR1 LGHDT, CDR2 YNNKEL (reference sequence). V lost 2 bases and J lost 5, with 19 bases in between. The CDR3 spans 17 residues. This CDR3 reads CASSQSPLATGHNEQFF. Written as DNA, the CDR3 is TGTGCCAGCAGCCAAAGCCCCCTAGCGACTGGACACAATGAGCAGTTCTTC.

This clonotype has a handful of counts. This rearrangement joins TRBV20-1 to TRBJ2-1, with D perhaps TRBD2 (5 bases). V lost 6 bases and J lost 4, with 10 bases in between. Germline V gives CDR1 DFQATT, CDR2 SNEGSKA (reference sequence). CDR3 length: 12 residues. CDR3 loop: CSAARGYNEQFF. The CDR3 DNA is TGCAGTGCCGCCAGAGGGTACAATGAGCAGTTCTTC.

The CDR3 loop is CSVARSYNEQFF. DNA for the CDR3: TGCAGCGTTGCCCGGTCCTACAATGAGCAGTTCTTC. This chain links TRBV29-1 with TRBJ2-1; D is ambiguous. V lost 4 bases and J lost 1, with 5 bases in between. CDR1 is SQVTM and CDR2 is ANQGSEA in the germline V gene. There are 12 residues in the CDR3.

This clonotype was observed a few times. The chain recombines TRBV20-1 with TRBJ1-2; maybe TRBD1 (5 bases). CDR1 is DFQATT, CDR2 SNEGSKA, per germline (reference sequence). The CDR3 is 16 residues long. Trimming cost V 3 bases and J 5 bases, with 22 bases left between them. The CDR3 nucleotides read TGCAGTGCTAGTCCGTCAACACGTGCAGGGAGGTATGGCTACACCTTC. Translated, it gives CSASPSTRAGRYGYTF.

Only a few counts were recorded for this clonotype. V gene TRBV3-1 combines with J gene TRBJ1-2; D unresolved. This CDR3 comprises 12 residues. Trimming took 1 base from V and 0 from J, leaving 0 bases between them. In germline, CDR1 is LGHDT, CDR2 YNNKEL (reference sequence). The CDR3 reads CASSQANYGYTF. CDR3 nucleotides: TGTGCCAGCAGCCAAGCTAACTATGGCTACACCTTC. Filled out from reference TRBV3-1 and TRBJ1-2, the complete variable domain reads DTAVSQTPKYLVTQMGNDKSIKCEQNLGHDTMYWYKQDSKKFLKIMFSYNNKELIINETVPNRFSPKSPDKAHLNLHINSLELGDSAVYFCASSQANYGYTFGSGTRLTVV.

The gene calls are TRBV3-1 and TRBJ2-7, with D unclear. The germline gives CDR1 LGHDT, CDR2 YNNKEL (reference sequence). The CDR3 is 11 amino acids. Trimming took 0 bases from V and 4 from J, leaving 1 base between them. CDR3 coding DNA: TGTGCCAGCAGCCAAGAGTACGAGCAGTACTTC. The encoded protein is CASSQEYEQYF.

The chain is built from TRBV5-6 and TRBJ1-2; D gene uncertain. This CDR3 has 14 residues. The V gene lost 0 bases and the J gene lost 8 bases, with 14 bases spanning the gap. The germline V gene has CDR1 SGHDT and CDR2 YYEEEE. CDR3 nucleotide sequence: TGTGCCAGCAGCTTGGGGACGCCGGCCCCCGGCTACACCTTC. It translates to CASSLGTPAPGYTF.

This clonotype was counted at least ten times. The chain couples TRBV6-1 to TRBJ2-1, with a tentative D call TRBD1 (5 bases). Germline loops: CDR1 MNHNS, CDR2 SASEGT. The CDR3 runs to 15 residues. V gave up 7 bases and J gave up 0 bases, with 13 bases separating them. CDR3 region: CASTRQISSYNEQFF. CDR3 coding DNA: TGTGCCAGCACTAGACAGATTAGCTCCTACAATGAGCAGTTCTTC.

A few counts support this clonotype. This chain uses TRBV12-3 or TRBV12-4 with TRBJ2-1; TRBD2 matches 7 bases. The CDR3 has 14 amino acids. The V gene end was trimmed by 2 bases and the J gene end by 6 bases; junction bases not matched to a gene: 4. CDR3 nucleotides: TGTGCCAGCAGTTTACCAGCGGGGACCAATGAGCAGTTCTTC. It codes for CASSLPAGTNEQFF.

In its sample, this clonotype was seen many times. The rearrangement uses TRBV7-9 and TRBJ2-1, with TRBD2 as a possible D gene (5 bases). The CDR3 is made up of 13 amino acids. Germline V gene data show CDR1 as SEHNR and CDR2 as FQNEAQ (reference sequence). Trimming cost V 6 bases and J 5 bases, with 11 bases left between them. This chain's CDR3 is CASSEGANNEQFF. In nucleotides, the CDR3 is TGTGCCAGCAGTGAGGGAGCGAACAATGAGCAGTTCTTC.

This clonotype was recorded at least ten times. The J gene is TRBJ1-1, the V gene TRBV6-2 or TRBV6-3, with D tentatively TRBD1 (6 bases). Trimming cost V 10 bases and J 1 base, with 22 bases left between them. Per the germline V gene, CDR1 is MNHEY and CDR2 is SVGEGT. The CDR3 contains 16 residues. In DNA form, the CDR3 reads TGTGCCACCCAACAACGGCGAACAGGGCCGAACACTGAAGCTTTCTTT. Amino acid sequence: CATQQRRTGPNTEAFF.

V and J are TRBV7-9 and TRBJ2-5; 9 bases line up with TRBD2. This CDR3 is built from 14 residues. In germline, CDR1 is SEHNR, CDR2 FQNEAQ (reference sequence). The V segment lost 2 bases and the J segment 4 bases; nucleotides outside the gene matches: 2. The chain's CDR3 is CASSLNSGGETQYF. The CDR3 region has the DNA TGTGCCAGCAGCTTAAATAGCGGGGGAGAGACCCAGTACTTC.